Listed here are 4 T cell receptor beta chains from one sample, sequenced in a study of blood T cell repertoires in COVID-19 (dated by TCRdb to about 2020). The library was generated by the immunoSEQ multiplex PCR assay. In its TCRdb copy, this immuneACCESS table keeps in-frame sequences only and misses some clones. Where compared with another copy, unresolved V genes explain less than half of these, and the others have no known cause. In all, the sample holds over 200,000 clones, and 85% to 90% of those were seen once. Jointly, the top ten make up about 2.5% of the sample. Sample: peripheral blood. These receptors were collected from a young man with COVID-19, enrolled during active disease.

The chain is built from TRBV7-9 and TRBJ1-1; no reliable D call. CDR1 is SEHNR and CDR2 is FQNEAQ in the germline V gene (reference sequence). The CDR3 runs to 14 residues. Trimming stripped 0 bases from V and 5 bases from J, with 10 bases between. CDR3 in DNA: TGTGCCAGCAGCTTAGCGGGCCGGAGGACTGAAGCTTTCTTT. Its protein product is CASSLAGRRTEAFF.

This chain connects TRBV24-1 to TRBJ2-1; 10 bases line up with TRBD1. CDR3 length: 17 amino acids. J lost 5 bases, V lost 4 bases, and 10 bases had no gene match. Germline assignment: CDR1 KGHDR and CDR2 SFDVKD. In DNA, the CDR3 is TGTGCCACCAGTGACGCCCCCGGGACAGGGGCTCACAATGAGCAGTTCTTC. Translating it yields CATSDAPGTGAHNEQFF.

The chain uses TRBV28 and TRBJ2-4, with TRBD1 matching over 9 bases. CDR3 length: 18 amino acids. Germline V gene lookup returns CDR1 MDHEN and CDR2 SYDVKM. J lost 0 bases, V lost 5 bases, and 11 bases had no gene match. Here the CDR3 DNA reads TGTGCCAGCAGTCCGGGACAGGGTACGTGGAAAGCCAAAAACATTCAGTACTTC. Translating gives CASSPGQGTWKAKNIQYF.

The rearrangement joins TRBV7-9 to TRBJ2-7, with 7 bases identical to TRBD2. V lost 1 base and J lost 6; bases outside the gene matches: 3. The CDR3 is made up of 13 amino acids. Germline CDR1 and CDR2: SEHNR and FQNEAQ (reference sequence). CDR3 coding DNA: TGTGCCAGCAGCTTAGAGGCTAGCGGCGAGCAGTACTTC. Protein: CASSLEASGEQYF. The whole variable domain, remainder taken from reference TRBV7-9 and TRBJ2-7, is DTGVSQNPRHKITKRGQNVTFRCDPISEHNRLYWYRQTLGQGPEFLTYFQNEAQLEKSRLLSDRFSAERPKGSFSTLEIQRTEQGDSAMYLCASSLEASGEQYFGPGTRLTVT.